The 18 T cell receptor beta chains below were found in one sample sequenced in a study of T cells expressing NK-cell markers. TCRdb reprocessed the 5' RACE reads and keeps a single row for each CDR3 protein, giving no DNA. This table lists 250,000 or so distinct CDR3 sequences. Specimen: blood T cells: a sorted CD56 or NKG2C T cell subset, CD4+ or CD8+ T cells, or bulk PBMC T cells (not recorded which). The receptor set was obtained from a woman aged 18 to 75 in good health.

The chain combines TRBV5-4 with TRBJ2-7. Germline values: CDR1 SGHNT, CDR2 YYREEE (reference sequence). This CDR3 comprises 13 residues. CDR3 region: CASSMANLGEQYF.

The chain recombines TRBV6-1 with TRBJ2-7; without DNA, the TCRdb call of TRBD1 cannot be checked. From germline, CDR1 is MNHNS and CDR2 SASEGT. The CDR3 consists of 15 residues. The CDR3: CAVSGTGVRFPEQYF.

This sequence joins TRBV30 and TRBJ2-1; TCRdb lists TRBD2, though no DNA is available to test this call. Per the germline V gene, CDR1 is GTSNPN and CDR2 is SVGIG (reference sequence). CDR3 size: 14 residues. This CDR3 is CARTPSESHNEQFF.

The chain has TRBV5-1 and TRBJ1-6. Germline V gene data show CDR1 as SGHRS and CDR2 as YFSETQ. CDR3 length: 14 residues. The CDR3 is CASSSGRGNSPLHF.

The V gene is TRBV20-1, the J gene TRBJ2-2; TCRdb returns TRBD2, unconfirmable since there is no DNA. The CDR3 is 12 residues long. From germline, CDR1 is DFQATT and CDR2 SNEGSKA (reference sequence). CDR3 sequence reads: CSASGRAGELFF.

CDR3 amino acids: CASSLIPGGTDTQYF. This rearrangement joins TRBV7-3 to TRBJ2-3; the TCRdb D gene call, TRBD1, has no DNA to confirm it. Per the germline V gene, CDR1 is SGHTA and CDR2 is FQGTGA. The CDR3 is made up of 15 amino acids.

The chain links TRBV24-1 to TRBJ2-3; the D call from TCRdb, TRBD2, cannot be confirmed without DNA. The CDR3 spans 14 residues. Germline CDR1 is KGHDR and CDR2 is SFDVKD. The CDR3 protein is CATSAARGTDTQYF.

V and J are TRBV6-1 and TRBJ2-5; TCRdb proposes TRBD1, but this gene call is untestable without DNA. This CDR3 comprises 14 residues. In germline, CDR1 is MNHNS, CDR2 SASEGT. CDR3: CASRFGRPRETQYF.

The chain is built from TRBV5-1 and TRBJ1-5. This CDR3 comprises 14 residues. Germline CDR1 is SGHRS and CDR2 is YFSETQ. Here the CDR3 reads CASSPDIGNQPQHF.

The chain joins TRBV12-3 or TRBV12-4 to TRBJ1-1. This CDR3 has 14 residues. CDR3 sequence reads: CASSFGDGYTEAFF.

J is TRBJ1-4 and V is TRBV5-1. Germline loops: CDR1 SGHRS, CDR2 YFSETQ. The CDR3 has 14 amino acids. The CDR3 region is CASSFTTANEKLFF. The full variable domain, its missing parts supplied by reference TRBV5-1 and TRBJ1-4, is KAGVTQTPRYLIKTRGQQVTLSCSPISGHRSVSWYQQTPGQGLQFLFEYFSETQRNKGNFPGRFSGRQFSNSRSEMNVSTLELGDSALYLCASSFTTANEKLFFGSGTQLSVL.

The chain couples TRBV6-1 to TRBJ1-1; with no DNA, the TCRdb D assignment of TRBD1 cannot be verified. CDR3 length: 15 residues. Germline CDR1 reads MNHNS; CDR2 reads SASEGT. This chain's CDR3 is CASRSQRAGVVVAFF.

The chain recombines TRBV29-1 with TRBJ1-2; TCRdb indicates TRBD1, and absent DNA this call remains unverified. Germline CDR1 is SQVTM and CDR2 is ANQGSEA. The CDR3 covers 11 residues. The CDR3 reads CSSRGSYGYTF.

The CDR3 reads CASSHSLAGDRDTQYF. This chain uses TRBV11-2 with TRBJ2-3; TCRdb indicates TRBD2, and absent DNA this call remains unverified. This CDR3 is 16 amino acids long. The germline V gene encodes CDR1 SGHAT and CDR2 FQNNGV. Full variable domain (rest looked up from reference TRBV11-2 and TRBJ2-3): EAGVAQSPRYKIIEKRQSVAFWCNPISGHATLYWYQQILGQGPKLLIQFQNNGVVDDSQLPKDRFSAERLKGVDSTLKIQPAKLEDSAVYLCASSHSLAGDRDTQYFGPGTRLTVL.

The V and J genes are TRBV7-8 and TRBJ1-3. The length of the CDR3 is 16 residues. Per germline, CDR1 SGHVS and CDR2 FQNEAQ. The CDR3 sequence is CASSLGTVPSGNTIYF.

The chain's CDR3 is CSASYLAGPRNEQFF. The chain joins TRBV20-1 to TRBJ2-1; checking the TCRdb D call of TRBD2 is not possible without DNA. This CDR3 is built from 15 residues. CDR1 is DFQATT, CDR2 SNEGSKA, per germline (reference sequence).

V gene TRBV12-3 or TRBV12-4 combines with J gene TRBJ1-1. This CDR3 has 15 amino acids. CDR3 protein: CASSLGGWGNTEAFF.

This CDR3 reads CASSSQGTENTEAFF. This chain uses TRBV7-8 with TRBJ1-1; there is no DNA to check the TCRdb D call of TRBD1. CDR3 length: 15 amino acids. Germline V gives CDR1 SGHVS, CDR2 FQNEAQ.